These T cell receptor beta chains were read from a single sample in a study of identical twins. TCRdb itself ran the 5' RACE reads through MiXCR, one entry per CDR3 protein. The table has 280,000 or so distinct CDR3 sequences, 6.5% to 9.5% seen once. This sample was shared with a second study, whose subject was yellow fever vaccine responses in identical twins.

Sequenced material: memory (CD45RO+) T cells sorted from blood. The receptor source for this set is a young woman in good health. Both conserved end residues are part of each CDR3. D genes are given only for firm matches. Not every row has a clone size; where given, it reads once, few, many or a size class.

j_gene,d_gene,abundance,v_gene,CDR3aa,CDR3nt
TRBJ2-1,TRBD2,many,TRBV12-3/TRBV12-4,CASSEGLAGGQSYNEQFF,TGTGCCAGCAGTGAGGGACTAGCGGGAGGACAGTCCTACAATGAGCAGTTCTTC
TRBJ2-1,NA,few,TRBV5-4,CASSTSDGSSYNEQFF,TGTGCCAGCAGCACCTCGGACGGGAGCTCCTACAATGAGCAGTTCTTC
TRBJ1-1,NA,NA,TRBV28,CASSGLIANQGRITEAFF,TGTGCCAGCAGTGGCCTCATAGCTAATCAGGGGCGGATCACTGAAGCTTTCTTT
TRBJ2-7,TRBD2,many,TRBV12-3/TRBV12-4,CASRHGLAGYEQYF,TGTGCCAGCAGACACGGACTAGCGGGGTACGAGCAGTACTTC
TRBJ2-3,NA,few,TRBV20-1,CSARDPWGDSTDTQYF,TGCAGTGCTAGAGATCCGTGGGGAGACAGCACAGATACGCAGTATTTT
TRBJ1-1,NA,few,TRBV25-1,CASLSENTEAFF,TGTGCCAGCCTATCCGAAAACACTGAAGCTTTCTTT
TRBJ2-5,TRBD2,many,TRBV20-1,CSASRLAAETQYF,TGCAGTGCTAGTCGTCTAGCGGCTGAGACCCAGTACTTC
TRBJ2-2,NA,NA,TRBV4-2,CASSHLIPTGELFF,TGTGCCAGCAGCCACCTTATCCCAACCGGGGAGCTGTTTTTT
TRBJ1-1,NA,NA,TRBV20-1,CSADDRGGAFF,TGCAGTGCAGATGACCGAGGGGGAGCTTTCTTT
TRBJ2-7,NA,NA,TRBV15,CATSRVPGLEQYF,TGTGCCACCAGCAGAGTCCCAGGGCTCGAGCAGTACTTC
TRBJ2-3,NA,few,TRBV4-1,CASSQEEDLTDTQYF,TGCGCCAGCAGCCAAGAAGAGGACCTCACAGATACGCAGTATTTT
TRBJ1-5,NA,few,TRBV6-1,CASSVSANQPQHF,TGTGCCAGCAGTGTTAGTGCCAATCAGCCCCAGCATTTT
TRBJ2-7,TRBD2,NA,TRBV6-5,CASSSLAGGPYEQYF,TGTGCCAGCAGTTCCCTAGCGGGGGGCCCCTACGAGCAGTACTTC
TRBJ2-7,NA,NA,TRBV28,CASTRGGANYEQYF,TGTGCCAGCACCAGGGGAGGGGCTAACTACGAGCAGTACTTC
TRBJ2-7,TRBD2,few,TRBV27,CASSSHPLAGKTYEQYF,TGTGCCAGCAGTTCGCACCCCTTAGCGGGGAAAACCTACGAGCAGTACTTC
TRBJ2-1,NA,many,TRBV20-1,CSASLGGKEQFF,TGCAGTGCTAGTTTGGGCGGGAAGGAACAGTTCTTC
TRBJ1-3,NA,NA,TRBV28,CASSFGSSSGNTIYF,TGTGCCAGCAGCTTCGGGAGTTCCTCTGGAAACACCATATATTTT
TRBJ1-2,NA,few,TRBV7-9,CASSRGDLGYHYGYTF,TGTGCCAGCAGCAGAGGGGATCTCGGCTACCACTATGGCTACACCTTC
TRBJ2-1,NA,many,TRBV12-3/TRBV12-4,CASSLDGGHEQFF,TGTGCCAGCAGTTTAGACGGGGGCCATGAGCAGTTCTTC
TRBJ1-4,TRBD1,many,TRBV5-1,CASSLQGANEKLFF,TGCGCCAGCAGCCTACAGGGGGCTAATGAAAAACTGTTTTTT
TRBJ2-1,TRBD1,few,TRBV5-1,CASSLNQGASNEQFF,TGCGCCAGCAGCTTGAACCAGGGGGCTTCGAATGAGCAGTTCTTC
TRBJ1-5,NA,few,TRBV3-1,CASSQRKGRYDQPQHF,TGTGCCAGCAGCCAACGAAAGGGCAGGTACGATCAGCCCCAGCATTTT
TRBJ2-7,NA,many,TRBV2,CASTRDEQYF,TGTGCCAGCACTCGGGACGAGCAGTACTTC
TRBJ2-2,NA,NA,TRBV29-1,CSVEEWESGELFF,TGCAGCGTTGAAGAATGGGAGTCGGGGGAGCTGTTTTTT
TRBJ2-1,TRBD2,few,TRBV20-1,CSARQGGSDNEQFF,TGCAGTGCTAGACAAGGCGGGAGCGATAATGAGCAGTTCTTC
TRBJ1-5,NA,NA,TRBV5-6,CASRRGRTVFSNQPQHF,TGTGCCAGCAGACGAGGACGGACAGTCTTTAGCAATCAGCCCCAGCATTTT
TRBJ1-1,NA,NA,TRBV7-2,CASSPEAGTEAFF,TGTGCCAGCAGCCCCGAGGCCGGCACTGAAGCTTTCTTT
TRBJ2-5,TRBD1,few,TRBV7-2,CASSLRQGRQETQYF,TGTGCCAGCAGCCTCCGACAGGGCCGGCAAGAGACCCAGTACTTC
TRBJ2-7,NA,few,TRBV3-1,CASSQDVEQYF,TGTGCCAGCAGCCAAGATGTCGAGCAGTACTTC
TRBJ2-3,NA,NA,TRBV6-4,CASSGEGGTDTQYF,TGTGCCAGCAGTGGTGAAGGGGGCACAGATACGCAGTATTTT
TRBJ1-1,NA,few,TRBV10-3,CAITRAGRDTEAFF,TGTGCCATCACGCGGGCAGGGAGGGACACTGAAGCTTTCTTT
TRBJ2-7,NA,few,TRBV7-8,CASIPGGLAYEQYF,TGTGCCAGCATCCCTGGAGGGCTAGCCTACGAGCAGTACTTC
TRBJ2-7,NA,NA,TRBV20-1,CSASLSQGIYEQYF,TGCAGTGCTAGCCTCTCACAGGGAATCTACGAGCAGTACTTC
TRBJ2-7,NA,NA,TRBV2,CASMGEASGEQYF,TGTGCCAGCATGGGAGAGGCGTCGGGCGAGCAGTACTTC
TRBJ2-3,NA,few,TRBV27,CASSQASGWAQYF,TGTGCCAGCAGTCAGGCCTCGGGGTGGGCGCAGTATTTT
TRBJ1-1,NA,few,TRBV6-2/TRBV6-3,CASRRTVNTEAFF,TGTGCCAGCAGGCGGACAGTGAACACTGAAGCTTTCTTT
TRBJ2-3,NA,few,TRBV10-3,CAISEATDYTQYF,TGTGCCATCAGTGAGGCTACGGATTATACGCAGTATTTT
TRBJ2-1,NA,many,TRBV10-2,CASSDMGGPSRDNEQFF,TGCGCCAGCAGTGATATGGGGGGGCCATCGCGGGACAATGAGCAGTTCTTC
TRBJ2-3,NA,NA,TRBV5-1,CASSLGRIANTDTQYF,TGCGCCAGCAGCTTGGGAAGAATAGCAAACACAGATACGCAGTATTTT
TRBJ1-3,NA,NA,TRBV28,CASSLGPKLTPTNSGNTIYF,TGTGCCAGCAGTTTGGGGCCAAAATTGACACCTACAAACTCTGGAAACACCATATATTTT
TRBJ1-2,NA,few,TRBV6-5,CASSYSEGFGYTF,TGTGCCAGCAGTTACTCGGAAGGGTTTGGCTACACCTTC
TRBJ2-3,NA,many,TRBV5-1,CASSGTGWDTQYF,TGCGCCAGCAGCGGCACAGGGTGGGATACGCAGTATTTT
TRBJ1-2,TRBD1,NA,TRBV5-4,CASSEGTGDQYGYTF,TGTGCCAGCAGCGAGGGGACAGGGGATCAATATGGCTACACCTTC
TRBJ2-1,NA,few,TRBV18,CATSLGTNLYEQFF,TGTGCCACCTCCCTCGGGACCAACTTGTATGAGCAGTTCTTC
TRBJ1-1,NA,few,TRBV15,CATSRALGLDTEAFF,TGTGCCACCAGCAGGGCACTCGGATTGGACACTGAAGCTTTCTTT
TRBJ2-3,NA,NA,TRBV18,CASSPRVGTDTQYF,TGTGCCAGCTCACCACGCGTTGGGACAGATACGCAGTATTTT
TRBJ1-5,NA,NA,TRBV23-1,CASTPGHYNQPQHF,TGCGCCAGCACTCCGGGACACTACAATCAGCCCCAGCATTTT
TRBJ1-5,TRBD1,once,TRBV15,CATSSRDRGPIGGNQPQHF,TGTGCCACCAGCAGCAGGGACAGGGGACCTATAGGCGGCAATCAGCCCCAGCATTTT
TRBJ2-5,NA,few,TRBV10-2,CASSESFRETQYF,TGCGCCAGCAGTGAGTCGTTTAGAGAGACCCAGTACTTC
TRBJ2-1,TRBD2,NA,TRBV3-1,CASSGSGGASNEQFF,TGTGCCAGCAGCGGGAGCGGGGGGGCTAGTAATGAGCAGTTCTTC
TRBJ1-6,NA,many,TRBV20-1,CSAAGTYNSPLHF,TGCAGTGCAGCCGGGACCTATAATTCACCCCTCCACTTT
TRBJ2-3,TRBD2,many,TRBV10-3,CAIRSGLAEGGGTDTQYF,TGTGCCATCAGATCGGGACTAGCGGAGGGAGGTGGCACAGATACGCAGTATTTT
TRBJ1-4,NA,many,TRBV4-1,CASSQDGGGSIEKLFF,TGCGCCAGCAGCCAAGACGGTGGAGGGTCGATTGAAAAACTGTTTTTT
TRBJ2-7,NA,few,TRBV18,CASSPAQGGSGIEQYF,TGTGCCAGCTCACCGGCCCAGGGGGGTAGCGGGATCGAGCAGTACTTC
TRBJ2-2,TRBD1,many,TRBV20-1,CSASNTGTGKTGELFF,TGCAGTGCTAGCAACACCGGGACAGGAAAAACCGGGGAGCTGTTTTTT
TRBJ2-7,NA,few,TRBV4-2,CASSQDFPGVSYEQYF,TGTGCCAGCAGCCAAGATTTTCCAGGGGTGTCCTACGAGCAGTACTTC